This T cell receptor (beta chain) was captured by sequencing in a study of Ad26.COV2.S vaccination and SARS-CoV-2 variants (dated by TCRdb to the early 2020s). Background for the entire study: Donors in the vaccine arm were drawn from COV1001, a phase I-IIa trial of Ad26.COV2.S in healthy adults that was multicentre, randomized, double-blind and placebo-controlled. Ad26.COV2.S was administered intramuscularly at a dose of 5x10^10 or 1x10^11 viral particles, either as one shot or as two shots given 56 days apart. The TCR-sequenced set comprised around 30 samples: some 20 Ad26.COV2.S vaccine recipients, 5 placebo recipients and 8 SARS-CoV-2 convalescent individuals. Trial participants were randomized into five groups of five, in which low-dose or high-dose Ad26.COV2.S was given once or twice, or placebo was given on both occasions. TCRbeta repertoire sequencing was used to assess the specificity and breadth of SARS-CoV-2-reactive T cell receptors after Ad26.COV2.S vaccination. Investigators remained blinded to trial group allocation during experiments and outcome assessment. General conclusions and limits of the study: The study was not powered to compare responses between vaccine doses or regimens. Non-spike TCR breadth was comparable between vaccine and placebo recipients, consistent with the vaccine containing only spike. According to the authors, total T cell responses may have been underestimated by the TCR breadth and depth analyses. Ad26.COV2.S recipients had higher spike-specific TCR breadth than placebo recipients (P = 0.0014). After vaccination, substantial breadth of spike-specific CD8+ and CD4+ T cell responses was reported.

TCRbeta CDR3 regions were sequenced with the immunoSEQ Assay. After extraction, genomic DNA underwent amplification by bias-controlled multiplex PCR, followed by high-throughput sequencing. The study's own analysis went as follows. To quantify the absolute abundance of every unique TCRbeta CDR3 region, sequences were collapsed and filtered. Usable DNA was measured by amplifying reference genes present in all nucleated cells, and TCRbeta template counts were normalized to that usable DNA to estimate T cell fraction. Repertoire TCRs were annotated as SARS-CoV-2-specific when V gene, CDR3 amino acid sequence and J gene were exactly matched to a known reactive TCR set. The reference SARS-CoV-2 TCR set came from MIRA and was filtered for enrichment in COVID-19-positive ImmuneCODE repertoires, removing public or cross-reactive TCRs. Using the MIRA antigens, annotated TCRs were further analysed by specific ORF or by position within an ORF. Breadth was defined as annotated unique rearrangements over total unique productive rearrangements; depth was the summed frequency of those rearrangements. Group comparisons of TCR breadth used two-sided Wilcoxon rank-sum tests. Not all clones reach the TCRdb copy of this immuneACCESS table, which keeps in-frame sequences only. Checked studies attribute under half of the gap to unresolved V genes and leave the rest unexplained. That table supplies the V and J calls and clone size; D and trimming were determined from the DNA. In this sample the table shows a few hundred thousand clones, roughly 84% of which occur a single time. About 3.5% of the sample rests with the top ten.

About this clone: Its antigen is not yet known. It has no much larger one-base neighbor in the sample; base qualities were not kept.

Between the V and J ends, shortened by 7 bases and 2 bases respectively, the junction contains 15 bases. Based on the germline V gene, the CDR1 and CDR2 sequences are MNHEY and SVGAGI. Including cysteine and phenylalanine, the CDR3 has 14 amino acids. Left in the record is the CDR3 DNA by itself, 42 bases read in frame from the first base. Per the publication, the treatment or condition label means: 15 to 20 received Ad26.COV2.S at low or high dose, single or two shots; 5 received placebo; per-sample allocation not given. For vaccine and placebo recipients, repertoires were sequenced using samples collected on day 63 after the first injection. Cohort 1b enrolled 25 to 30 adults aged 18-55 years at a single site in Boston, USA, between 29 July and 7 August 2020. Ad26.COV2.S consisted of a replication-incompetent adenovirus type 26 vector by which a prefusion-stabilized SARS-CoV-2 spike protein from the original Wuhan strain was expressed.

The sequenced sample was peripheral blood, obtained in a trial of Ad26.COV2.S vaccine versus placebo. This chain is built from TRBV6-5 and TRBJ2-7; TRBD1 is possibly the D segment (6 matching bases). The receptor was isolated from a person between 18 and 65 years old who received the Ad26.COV2.S COVID-19 vaccine or a placebo. CDR3 region: CASTPLRGPYEQYF. The sequenced DNA is TGTGCCAGCACCCCCCTCAGGGGACCCTACGAGCAGTACTTC.